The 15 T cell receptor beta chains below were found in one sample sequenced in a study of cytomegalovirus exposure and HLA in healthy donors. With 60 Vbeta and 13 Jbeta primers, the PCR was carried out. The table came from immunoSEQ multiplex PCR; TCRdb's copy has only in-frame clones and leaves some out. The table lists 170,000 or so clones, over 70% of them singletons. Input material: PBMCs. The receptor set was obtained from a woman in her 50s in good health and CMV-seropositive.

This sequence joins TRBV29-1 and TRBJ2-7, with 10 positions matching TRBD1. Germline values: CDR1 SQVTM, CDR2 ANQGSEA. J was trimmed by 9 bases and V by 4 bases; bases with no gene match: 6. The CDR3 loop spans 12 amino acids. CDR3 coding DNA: TGCAGCGTTGGGGAGACAGGGGGCGGGCAGTACTTC. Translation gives CSVGETGGGQYF.

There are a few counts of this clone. The DNA for the CDR3 is TGTGCCAGCAGCTTAACCGGGGGGAGCAATCAGCCCCAGCATTTT. This translates into CASSLTGGSNQPQHF. The V call is TRBV7-8, the J call TRBJ1-5; D may be TRBD1 (5 bases). The germline CDR1 and CDR2 sequences are SGHVS and FQNEAQ. Trimming left V 2 bases short and J 1 base short, with 9 bases between. The CDR3 consists of 15 residues.

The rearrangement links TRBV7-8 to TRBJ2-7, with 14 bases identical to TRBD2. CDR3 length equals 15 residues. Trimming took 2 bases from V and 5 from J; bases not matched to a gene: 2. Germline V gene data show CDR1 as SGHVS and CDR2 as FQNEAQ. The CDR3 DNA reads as TGTGCCAGCAGCTTACCGGGACTAGCGGGAGACGAGCAGTACTTC. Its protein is CASSLPGLAGDEQYF.

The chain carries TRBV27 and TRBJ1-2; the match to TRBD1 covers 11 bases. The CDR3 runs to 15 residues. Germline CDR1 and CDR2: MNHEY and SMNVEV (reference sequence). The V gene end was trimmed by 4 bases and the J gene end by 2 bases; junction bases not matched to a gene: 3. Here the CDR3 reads CASSSDRGLNYGYTF. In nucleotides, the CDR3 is TGTGCCAGCAGTTCGGACAGGGGGCTGAACTATGGCTACACCTTC.

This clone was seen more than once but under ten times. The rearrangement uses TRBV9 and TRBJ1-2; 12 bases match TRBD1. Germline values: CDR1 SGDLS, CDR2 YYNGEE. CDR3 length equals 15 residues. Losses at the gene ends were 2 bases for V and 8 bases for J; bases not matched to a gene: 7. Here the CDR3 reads CASSVAGTGGEGYTF. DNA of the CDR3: TGTGCCAGCAGCGTCGCCGGGACAGGGGGCGAGGGCTACACCTTC.

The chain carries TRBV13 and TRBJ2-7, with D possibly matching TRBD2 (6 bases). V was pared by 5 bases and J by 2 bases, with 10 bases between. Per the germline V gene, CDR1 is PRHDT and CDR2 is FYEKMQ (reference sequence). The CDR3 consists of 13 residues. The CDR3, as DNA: TGTGCCAGCAGCCGGGGGTCCGCCTACGAGCAGTACTTC. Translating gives CASSRGSAYEQYF.

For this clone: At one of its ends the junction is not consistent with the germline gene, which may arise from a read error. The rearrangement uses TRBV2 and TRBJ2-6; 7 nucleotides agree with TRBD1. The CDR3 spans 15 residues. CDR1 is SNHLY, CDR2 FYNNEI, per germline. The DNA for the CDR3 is TGTGCCAGCAGTAGTACAGGGGTGGGGGCCAACGGCCTGACTTTC. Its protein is CASSSTGVGANGLTF.

In nucleotides, the CDR3 is TGTGCCAGCAGCTCCACGGCGGCCGAGCAGTTCTTC. It is translated as CASSSTAAEQFF. V and J are TRBV11-2 and TRBJ2-1; the D is unclear. Trimming took off 4 bases at V and 10 bases at J, with 11 bases between the two ends. Germline V gene lookup returns CDR1 SGHAT and CDR2 FQNNGV. The CDR3 runs 12 residues.

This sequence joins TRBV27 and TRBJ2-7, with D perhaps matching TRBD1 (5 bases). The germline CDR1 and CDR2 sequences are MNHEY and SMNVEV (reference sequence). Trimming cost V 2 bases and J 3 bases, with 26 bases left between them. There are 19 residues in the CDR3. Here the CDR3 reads CASSLRAARFRGFNYEQYF. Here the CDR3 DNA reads TGTGCCAGCAGTTTAAGGGCGGCCCGGTTTAGGGGTTTCAACTACGAGCAGTACTTC.

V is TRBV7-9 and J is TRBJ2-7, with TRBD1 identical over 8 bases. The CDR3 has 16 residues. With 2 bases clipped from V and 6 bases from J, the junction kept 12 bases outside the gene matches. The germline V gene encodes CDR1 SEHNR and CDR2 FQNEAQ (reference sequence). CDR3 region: CASSLIGRGQSGEQYF. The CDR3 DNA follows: TGTGCCAGCAGCTTAATTGGCAGGGGGCAGTCAGGCGAGCAGTACTTC.

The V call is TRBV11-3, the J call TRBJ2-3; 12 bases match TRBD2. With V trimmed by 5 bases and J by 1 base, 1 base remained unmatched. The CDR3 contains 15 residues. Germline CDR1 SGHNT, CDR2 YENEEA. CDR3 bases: TGTGCCAGCAGCCCTAGCGGGGGGGGCACAGATACGCAGTATTTT. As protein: CASSPSGGGTDTQYF.

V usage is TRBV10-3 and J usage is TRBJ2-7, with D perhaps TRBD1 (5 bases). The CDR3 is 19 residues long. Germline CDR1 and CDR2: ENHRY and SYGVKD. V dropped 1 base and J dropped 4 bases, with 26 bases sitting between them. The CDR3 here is CAISEWLHQGRASPYEQYF. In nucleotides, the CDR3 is TGTGCCATCAGTGAGTGGTTGCATCAGGGTCGCGCTTCTCCTTACGAGCAGTACTTC.

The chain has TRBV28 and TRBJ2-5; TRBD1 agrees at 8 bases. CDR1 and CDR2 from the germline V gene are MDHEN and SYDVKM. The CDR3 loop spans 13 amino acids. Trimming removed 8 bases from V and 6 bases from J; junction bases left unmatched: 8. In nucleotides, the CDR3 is TGTGCCAGCTGGGACAGGTCTTTTCAGACCCAGTACTTC. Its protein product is CASWDRSFQTQYF.

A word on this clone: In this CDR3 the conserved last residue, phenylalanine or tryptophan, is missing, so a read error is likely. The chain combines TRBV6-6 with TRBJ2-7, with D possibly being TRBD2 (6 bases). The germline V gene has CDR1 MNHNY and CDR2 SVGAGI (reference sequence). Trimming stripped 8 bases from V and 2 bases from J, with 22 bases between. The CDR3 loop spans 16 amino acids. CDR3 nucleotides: TGTGCCAGCTTAAGGACGGGGGTCATTGGCCCCTACGAGCAGTACTGC. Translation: CASLRTGVIGPYEQYC.

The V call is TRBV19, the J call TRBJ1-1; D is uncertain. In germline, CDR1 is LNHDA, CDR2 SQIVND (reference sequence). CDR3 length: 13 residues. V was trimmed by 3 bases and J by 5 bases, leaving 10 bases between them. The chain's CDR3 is CASSMVRETEAFF. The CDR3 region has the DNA TGTGCCAGTAGTATGGTCCGGGAAACTGAAGCTTTCTTT.